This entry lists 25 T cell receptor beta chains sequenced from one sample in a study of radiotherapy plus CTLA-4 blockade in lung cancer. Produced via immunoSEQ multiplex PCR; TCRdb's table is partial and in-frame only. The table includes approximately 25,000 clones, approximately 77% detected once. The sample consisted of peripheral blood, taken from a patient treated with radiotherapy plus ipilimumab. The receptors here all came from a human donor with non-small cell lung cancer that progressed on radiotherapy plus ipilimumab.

Here the CDR3 DNA reads TGTGCCAGCAGCGTAGGGGACAGGGTCACAGATACGCAGTATTTT. This sequence encodes CASSVGDRVTDTQYF. This chain links TRBV9 with TRBJ2-3; TRBD1 matches 9 bases. CDR1 is SGDLS and CDR2 is YYNGEE in the germline V gene. The CDR3 has 15 amino acids. J lost 2 bases, V lost 0 bases, and 1 base had no gene match.

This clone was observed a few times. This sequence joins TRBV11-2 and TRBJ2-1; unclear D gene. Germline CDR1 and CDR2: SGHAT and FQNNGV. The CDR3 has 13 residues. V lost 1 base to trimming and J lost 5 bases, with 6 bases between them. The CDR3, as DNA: TGTGCCAGCAGCTTAGGACTCGACAATGAGCAGTTCTTC. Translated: CASSLGLDNEQFF.

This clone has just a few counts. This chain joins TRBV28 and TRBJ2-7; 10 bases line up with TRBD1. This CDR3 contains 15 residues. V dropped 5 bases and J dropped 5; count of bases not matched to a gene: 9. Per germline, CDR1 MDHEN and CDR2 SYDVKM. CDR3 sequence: CASSRGQGWGDEQYF. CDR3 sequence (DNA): TGTGCCAGCAGTAGGGGACAGGGGTGGGGGGACGAGCAGTACTTC.

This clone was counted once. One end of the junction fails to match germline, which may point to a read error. Here the CDR3 DNA reads TGTGCCAGCAGTGAGGGGAAGGGTACCGCCTTC. Its translation: CASSEGKGTAF. This chain connects TRBV2 to TRBJ1-2; D is uncertain. CDR1 is SNHLY, CDR2 FYNNEI, per germline. This CDR3 spans 11 amino acids.

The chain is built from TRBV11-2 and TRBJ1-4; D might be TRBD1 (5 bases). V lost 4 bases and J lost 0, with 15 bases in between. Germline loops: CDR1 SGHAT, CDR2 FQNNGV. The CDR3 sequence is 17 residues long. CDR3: CASSSTLQAATNEKLFF. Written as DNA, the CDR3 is TGTGCCAGCAGCTCCACCTTACAGGCCGCAACTAATGAAAAACTGTTTTTT.

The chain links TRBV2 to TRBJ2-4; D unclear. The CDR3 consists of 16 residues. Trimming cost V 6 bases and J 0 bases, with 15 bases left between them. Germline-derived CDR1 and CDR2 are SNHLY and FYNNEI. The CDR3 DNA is TGTGCCAGCAGGGCAGAGACTTTTCTAGCCAAAAACATTCAGTACTTC. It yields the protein CASRAETFLAKNIQYF.

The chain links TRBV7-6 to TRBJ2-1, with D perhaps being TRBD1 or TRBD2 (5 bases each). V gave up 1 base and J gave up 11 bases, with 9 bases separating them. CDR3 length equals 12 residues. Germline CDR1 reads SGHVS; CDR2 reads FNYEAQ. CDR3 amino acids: CASSLGGAQQFF. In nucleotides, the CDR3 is TGTGCCAGCAGCTTAGGAGGGGCTCAGCAGTTCTTC. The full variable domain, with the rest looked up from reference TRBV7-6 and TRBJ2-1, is GAGVSQSPRYKVTKRGQDVALRCDPISGHVSLYWYRQALGQGPEFLTYFNYEAQQDKSGLPNDRFSAERPEGSISTLTIQRTEQRDSAMYRCASSLGGAQQFFGPGTRLTVL.

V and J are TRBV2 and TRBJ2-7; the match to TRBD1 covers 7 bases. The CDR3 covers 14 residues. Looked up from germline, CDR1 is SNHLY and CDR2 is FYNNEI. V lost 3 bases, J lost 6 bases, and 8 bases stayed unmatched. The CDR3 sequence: CASSDGQGVTEQYF. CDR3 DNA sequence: TGTGCCAGCAGTGACGGCCAGGGGGTGACCGAGCAGTACTTC.

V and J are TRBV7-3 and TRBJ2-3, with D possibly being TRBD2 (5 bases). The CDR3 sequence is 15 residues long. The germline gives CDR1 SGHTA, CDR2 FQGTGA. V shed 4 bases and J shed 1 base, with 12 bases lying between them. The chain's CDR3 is CASSSRAEGTDTQYF. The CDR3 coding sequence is TGTGCCAGCAGCTCCCGCGCGGAGGGCACAGATACGCAGTATTTT. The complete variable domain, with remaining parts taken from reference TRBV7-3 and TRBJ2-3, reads GAGVSQTPSNKVTEKGKYVELRCDPISGHTALYWYRQSLGQGPEFLIYFQGTGAADDSGLPNDRFFAVRPEGSVSTLKIQRTERGDSAVYLCASSSRAEGTDTQYFGPGTRLTVL.

This CDR3 reads CASSVEGLVTSGNTIYF. Here the CDR3 DNA reads TGTGCCAGCAGCGTAGAAGGGTTGGTCACCTCTGGAAACACCATATATTTT. V is TRBV9 and J is TRBJ1-3; D gene uncertain. The CDR3 loop spans 17 amino acids. The V end lost 0 bases, the J end lost 0 bases, and 13 bases lay between the germline ends. Germline V CDR1 and CDR2: SGDLS, YYNGEE. Supplemented by reference TRBV9 and TRBJ1-3, the full variable domain reads DSGVTQTPKHLITATGQRVTLRCSPRSGDLSVYWYQQSLDQGLQFLIQYYNGEERAKGNILERFSAQQFPDLHSELNLSSLELGDSALYFCASSVEGLVTSGNTIYFGEGSWLTVV.

CDR3 loop: CASRPKRGKNTGELFF. The DNA for the CDR3 is TGTGCCAGCAGACCCAAGAGAGGGAAGAACACCGGGGAGCTGTTTTTT. This rearrangement joins TRBV21-1 to TRBJ2-2; the table's D gene call, TRBD2, was not cross checked with the DNA. TRBV21-1 is reported as a pseudogene. This CDR3 region has 16 residues.

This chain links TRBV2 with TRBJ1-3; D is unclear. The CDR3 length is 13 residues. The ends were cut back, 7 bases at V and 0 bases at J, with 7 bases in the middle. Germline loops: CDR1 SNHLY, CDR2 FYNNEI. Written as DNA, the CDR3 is TGTGCCAGCACTGTTAGCTCTGGAAACACCATATATTTT. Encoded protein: CASTVSSGNTIYF. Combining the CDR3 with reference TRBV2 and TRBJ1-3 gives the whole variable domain EPEVTQTPSHQVTQMGQEVILRCVPISNHLYFYWYRQILGQKVEFLVSFYNNEISEKSEIFDDQFSVERPDGSNFTLKIRSTKLEDSAMYFCASTVSSGNTIYFGEGSWLTVV.

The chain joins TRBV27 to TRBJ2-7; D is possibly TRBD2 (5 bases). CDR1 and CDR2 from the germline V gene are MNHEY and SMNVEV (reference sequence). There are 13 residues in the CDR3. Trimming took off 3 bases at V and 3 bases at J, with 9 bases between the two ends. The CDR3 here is CASSFRGNYEQYF. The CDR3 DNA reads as TGTGCCAGCAGTTTCCGGGGAAACTACGAGCAGTACTTC.

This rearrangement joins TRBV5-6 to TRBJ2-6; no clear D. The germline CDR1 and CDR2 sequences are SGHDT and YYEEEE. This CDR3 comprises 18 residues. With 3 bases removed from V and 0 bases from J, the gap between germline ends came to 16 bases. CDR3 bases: TGTGCCAGCAGCTCATCCGCTCGGGCCAACTCTGGGGCCAACGTCCTGACTTTC. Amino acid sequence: CASSSSARANSGANVLTF.

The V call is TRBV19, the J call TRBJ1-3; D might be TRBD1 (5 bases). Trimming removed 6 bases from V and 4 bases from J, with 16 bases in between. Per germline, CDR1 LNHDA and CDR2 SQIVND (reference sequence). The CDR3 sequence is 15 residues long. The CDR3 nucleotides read TGTGCCAGTAGCTCAGGGCCGGCAGGAGGAAACACCATATATTTT. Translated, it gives CASSSGPAGGNTIYF.

The CDR3 here is CASSPGDAKNIQYF. The CDR3 DNA follows: TGCGCCAGCAGCCCAGGGGATGCCAAAAACATTCAGTACTTC. The chain employs TRBV5-1 and TRBJ2-4, with D perhaps matching TRBD1 (6 bases). V was shortened by 4 bases and J by 1 base, with 9 bases between the two germline ends. From germline, CDR1 is SGHRS and CDR2 YFSETQ. This CDR3 spans 14 amino acids. Using reference TRBV5-1 and TRBJ2-4 for the parts outside the CDR3, the full variable domain is KAGVTQTPRYLIKTRGQQVTLSCSPISGHRSVSWYQQTPGQGLQFLFEYFSETQRNKGNFPGRFSGRQFSNSRSEMNVSTLELGDSALYLCASSPGDAKNIQYFGAGTRLSVL.

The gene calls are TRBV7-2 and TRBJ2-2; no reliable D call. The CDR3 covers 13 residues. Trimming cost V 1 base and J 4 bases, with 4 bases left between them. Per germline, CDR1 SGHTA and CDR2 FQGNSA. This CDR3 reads CASSLGSTGELFF. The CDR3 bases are TGTGCCAGCAGCTTAGGGAGCACCGGGGAGCTGTTTTTT.

CDR3 sequence (DNA): TGTGCCAGCAGTTTAATTTCGGGTGGGACAGGGGGAGACACAGATACGCAGTATTTT. Its protein product is CASSLISGGTGGDTDTQYF. This chain joins TRBV28 and TRBJ2-3, with 11 bases identical to TRBD1. The junction had 12 bases not matched to a gene; V was cut back by 2 bases and J by 2 bases. Germline CDR1 and CDR2: MDHEN and SYDVKM. This CDR3 contains 19 residues.

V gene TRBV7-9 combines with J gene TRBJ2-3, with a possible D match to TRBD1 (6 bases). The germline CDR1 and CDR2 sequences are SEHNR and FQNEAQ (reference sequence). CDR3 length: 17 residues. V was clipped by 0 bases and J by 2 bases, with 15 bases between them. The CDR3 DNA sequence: TGTGCCAGCAGCTTAGCCCCCATAGACAGGTACACAGATACGCAGTATTTT. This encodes CASSLAPIDRYTDTQYF.

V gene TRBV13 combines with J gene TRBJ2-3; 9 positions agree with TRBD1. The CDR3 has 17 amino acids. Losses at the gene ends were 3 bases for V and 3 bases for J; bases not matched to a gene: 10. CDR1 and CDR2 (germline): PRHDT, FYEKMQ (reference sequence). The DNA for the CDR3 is TGTGCCAGCAGCTTTACGCTGGGACAGGGTATGACAGATACGCAGTATTTT. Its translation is CASSFTLGQGMTDTQYF.

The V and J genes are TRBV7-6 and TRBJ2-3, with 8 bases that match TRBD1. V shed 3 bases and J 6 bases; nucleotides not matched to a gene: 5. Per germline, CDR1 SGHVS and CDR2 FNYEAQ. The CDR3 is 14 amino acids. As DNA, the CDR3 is TGTGCCAGCAGCTTGGCAGGGGGCCTGGATACGCAGTATTTT. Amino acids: CASSLAGGLDTQYF.

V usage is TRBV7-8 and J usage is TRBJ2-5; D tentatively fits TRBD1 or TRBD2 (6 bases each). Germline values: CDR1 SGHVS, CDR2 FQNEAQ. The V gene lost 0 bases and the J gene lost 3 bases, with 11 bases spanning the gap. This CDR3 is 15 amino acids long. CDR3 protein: CASSLAWGAEETQYF. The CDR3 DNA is TGTGCCAGCAGCTTAGCGTGGGGGGCAGAAGAGACCCAGTACTTC. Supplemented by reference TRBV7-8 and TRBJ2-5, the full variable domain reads GAGVSQSPRYKVAKRGQDVALRCDPISGHVSLFWYQQALGQGPEFLTYFQNEAQLDKSGLPSDRFFAERPEGSVSTLKIQRTQQEDSAVYLCASSLAWGAEETQYFGPGTRLLVL.

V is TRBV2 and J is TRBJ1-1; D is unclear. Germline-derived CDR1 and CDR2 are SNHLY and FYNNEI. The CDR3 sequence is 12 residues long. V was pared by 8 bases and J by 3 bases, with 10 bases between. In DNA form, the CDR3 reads TGTGCCAGCTTTCCTGGGTACACTGAAGCTTTCTTT. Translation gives CASFPGYTEAFF.

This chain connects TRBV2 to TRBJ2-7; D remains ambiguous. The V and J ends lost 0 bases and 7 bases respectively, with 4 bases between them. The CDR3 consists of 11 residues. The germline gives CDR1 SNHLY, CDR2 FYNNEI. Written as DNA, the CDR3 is TGTGCCAGCAGTGAAGCGCTGGAGCAGTACTTC. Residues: CASSEALEQYF.

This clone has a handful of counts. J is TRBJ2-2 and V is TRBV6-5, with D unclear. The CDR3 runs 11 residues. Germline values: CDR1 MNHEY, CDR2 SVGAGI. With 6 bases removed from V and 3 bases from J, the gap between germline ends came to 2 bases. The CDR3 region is CASRYTGELFF. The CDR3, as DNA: TGTGCCAGCAGGTACACCGGGGAGCTGTTTTTT.